Presented here are 23 T cell receptor beta chains from one specimen sequenced in a study of T cells expressing NK-cell markers. TCRdb reanalyzed the 5' RACE reads, giving one entry per CDR3 protein sequence and no DNA. This listing includes about 380,000 distinct CDR3 sequences. Specimen: blood T cells: a sorted CD56 or NKG2C T cell subset, CD4+ or CD8+ T cells, or bulk PBMC T cells (not recorded which). The receptor set was obtained from a man aged 18-70 years in good health.

This sequence joins TRBV3-1 and TRBJ2-3. The CDR3 loop spans 16 amino acids. Germline V gives CDR1 LGHDT, CDR2 YNNKEL (reference sequence). The CDR3 sequence is CASSRSPGLASDTQYF.

This chain's CDR3 is CSARGTSRSGDTQYF. V usage is TRBV20-1 and J usage is TRBJ2-3; the D gene TCRdb calls, TRBD2, cannot be checked with no DNA. This CDR3 spans 15 amino acids. In germline, CDR1 is DFQATT, CDR2 SNEGSKA (reference sequence).

The J gene is TRBJ1-5, the V gene TRBV7-9. The CDR3 loop spans 15 amino acids. Per the germline V gene, CDR1 is SEHNR and CDR2 is FQNEAQ (reference sequence). CDR3 sequence reads: CASSFSIGPNQPQHF.

The chain employs TRBV7-3 and TRBJ1-1; TCRdb outputs TRBD1, but without DNA this stays unchecked. CDR1 and CDR2 (germline): SGHTA, FQGTGA. The length of the CDR3 is 13 residues. This CDR3 reads CASSRQGSTEAFF.

CDR3 sequence: CASTIGQGGTYEQYF. This chain joins TRBV2 and TRBJ2-7; TCRdb designates TRBD1, a call that cannot be tested without DNA. Germline V gives CDR1 SNHLY, CDR2 FYNNEI. This CDR3 comprises 15 residues.

J is TRBJ1-1 and V is TRBV4-2; without DNA, the TCRdb call of TRBD1 cannot be checked. CDR1 and CDR2 from the germline V gene are LGHNA and YNFKEQ. The CDR3 sequence is 16 residues long. CDR3: CASSPSPDRLNTEAFF.

This chain links TRBV6-5 with TRBJ2-1; TCRdb reports TRBD1, a call that lacks DNA to check it against. The germline CDR1 and CDR2 sequences are MNHEY and SVGAGI. This CDR3 contains 17 residues. The CDR3 loop is CASSYTPRSRNVYEQFF.

The chain has TRBV5-5 and TRBJ2-1; lacking DNA, the TRBD1 call made by TCRdb goes unchecked. CDR3 length: 14 amino acids. From germline, CDR1 is SGHKS and CDR2 YYEKEE (reference sequence). CDR3 region: CASSSGQLYNEQFF.

The V and J genes are TRBV27 and TRBJ1-6; the TCRdb call, TRBD1, lacks DNA for checking. This CDR3 comprises 14 residues. Germline CDR1 is MNHEY and CDR2 is SMNVEV (reference sequence). This CDR3 reads CASPAGQYNSPLHF.

V and J are TRBV5-1 and TRBJ2-5; as DNA is missing, the TRBD2 call by TCRdb cannot be tested. The CDR3 sequence is 15 residues long. Germline CDR1 and CDR2: SGHRS and YFSETQ. CDR3 loop: CASSFIAGRRETQYF.

The chain recombines TRBV10-3 with TRBJ1-2. The CDR3 spans 14 residues. Germline V gene sequence: CDR1 ENHRY, CDR2 SYGVKD. This chain's CDR3 is CAISARQDIYGYTF.

This sequence joins TRBV4-1 and TRBJ2-5. This CDR3 region has 13 residues. Germline-derived CDR1 and CDR2 are MGHRA and YSYEKL. CDR3 sequence: CASSQGFEETQYF.

The V and J genes are TRBV14 and TRBJ1-1; TCRdb outputs TRBD1, but without DNA this stays unchecked. CDR3 length equals 15 residues. CDR1 SGHDN and CDR2 FVKESK come from the germline V gene. CDR3: CASSQGQVVKAEAFF.

J is TRBJ2-3 and V is TRBV6-1; without DNA, the TCRdb call of TRBD1 cannot be checked. This CDR3 comprises 15 residues. CDR1 is MNHNS, CDR2 SASEGT, per germline. CDR3: CASSAVAGRLSREYF.

The V and J genes are TRBV5-4 and TRBJ2-5; there is no DNA to check the TCRdb D call of TRBD1. The CDR3 is made up of 15 amino acids. Germline CDR1 SGHNT, CDR2 YYREEE (reference sequence). The CDR3 is CASSFKRQGKETQYF.

The chain carries TRBV2 and TRBJ2-3. Germline CDR1 and CDR2: SNHLY and FYNNEI. The CDR3 covers 13 residues. CDR3 residues: CASRGDVADTQYF.

The chain uses TRBV5-1 and TRBJ2-2; absent DNA, TCRdb's TRBD2 call cannot be checked. The CDR3 has 18 amino acids. In germline, CDR1 is SGHRS, CDR2 YFSETQ. CDR3 loop: CASSLNNGGAGNTGELFF.

This chain joins TRBV21-1 and TRBJ2-4; with no DNA, the TCRdb D assignment of TRBD1 cannot be verified. TRBV21-1 has pseudogene status. CDR3 length equals 15 residues. The CDR3 spells CASSTRDRAPNIQYF.

This chain links TRBV28 with TRBJ2-7; TCRdb reports TRBD1, a call that lacks DNA to check it against. CDR3 length: 16 residues. Germline CDR1 is MDHEN and CDR2 is SYDVKM. This CDR3 is CASSFFRGRATYEQYF.

V is TRBV19 and J is TRBJ2-5; absent DNA, TCRdb's TRBD2 call cannot be checked. Germline CDR1 reads LNHDA; CDR2 reads SQIVND (reference sequence). CDR3 length: 13 amino acids. The CDR3 loop is CASRSSGEETQYF.

The chain is built from TRBV5-1 and TRBJ2-2. Germline lookup yields CDR1 SGHRS and CDR2 YFSETQ. This CDR3 spans 16 amino acids. CDR3 protein: CASSLVSRPNTGELFF.

This sequence joins TRBV18 and TRBJ1-5. The germline V gene encodes CDR1 KGHSH and CDR2 LQKENI. This CDR3 is 15 amino acids long. This CDR3 reads CASSRGTGGGQPQHF.

The V and J genes are TRBV27 and TRBJ2-3; TCRdb's D call of TRBD1 is untestable without DNA. CDR1 and CDR2 from the germline V gene are MNHEY and SMNVEV (reference sequence). There are 15 residues in the CDR3. The CDR3 here is CASSRRQALTDTQYF.